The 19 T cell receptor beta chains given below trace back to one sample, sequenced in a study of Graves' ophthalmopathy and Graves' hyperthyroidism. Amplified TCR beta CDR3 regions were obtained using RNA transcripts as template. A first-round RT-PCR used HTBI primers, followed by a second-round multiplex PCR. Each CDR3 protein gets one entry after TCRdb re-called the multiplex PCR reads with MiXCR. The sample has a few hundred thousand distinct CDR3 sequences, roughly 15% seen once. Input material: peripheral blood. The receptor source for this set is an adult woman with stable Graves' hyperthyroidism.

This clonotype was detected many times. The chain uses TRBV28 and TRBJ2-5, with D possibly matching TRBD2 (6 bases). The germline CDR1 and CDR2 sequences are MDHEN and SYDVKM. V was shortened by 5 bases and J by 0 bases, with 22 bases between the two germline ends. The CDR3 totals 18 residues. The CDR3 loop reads CASSTRGGALKYQETQYF. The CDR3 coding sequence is TGTGCCAGCAGTACCCGAGGAGGGGCCCTGAAGTACCAAGAGACCCAGTACTTC.

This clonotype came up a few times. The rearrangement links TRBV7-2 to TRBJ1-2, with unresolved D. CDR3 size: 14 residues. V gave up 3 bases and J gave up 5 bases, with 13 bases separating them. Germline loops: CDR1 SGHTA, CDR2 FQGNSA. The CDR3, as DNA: TGTGCCAGCAGCTTTATTAGCAGGAATTATGGCTACACCTTC. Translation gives CASSFISRNYGYTF.

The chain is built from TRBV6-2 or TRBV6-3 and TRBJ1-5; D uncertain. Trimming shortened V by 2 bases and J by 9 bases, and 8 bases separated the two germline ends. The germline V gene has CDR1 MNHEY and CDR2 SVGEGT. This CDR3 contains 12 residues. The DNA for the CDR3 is TGTGCCAGCAGTTACCTCCAGCGGCCCCAGCATTTT. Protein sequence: CASSYLQRPQHF.

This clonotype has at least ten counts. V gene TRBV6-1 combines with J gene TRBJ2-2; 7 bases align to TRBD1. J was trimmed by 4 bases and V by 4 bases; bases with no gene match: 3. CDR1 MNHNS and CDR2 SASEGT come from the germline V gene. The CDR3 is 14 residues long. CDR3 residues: CASSADRATGELFF. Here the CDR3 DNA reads TGTGCCAGCAGTGCCGACAGGGCCACCGGGGAGCTGTTTTTT.

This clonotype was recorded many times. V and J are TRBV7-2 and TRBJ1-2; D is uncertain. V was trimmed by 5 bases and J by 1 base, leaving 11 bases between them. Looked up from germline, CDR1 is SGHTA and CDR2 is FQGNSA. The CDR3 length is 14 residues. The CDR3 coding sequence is TGTGCCAGCAGCCCCCGCTGGGTTAACTATGGCTACACCTTC. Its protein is CASSPRWVNYGYTF.

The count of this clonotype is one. The chain's CDR3 is CASRGRVLNTGELFF. In nucleotides, the CDR3 is TGTGCCAGCAGAGGACGAGTTCTGAACACCGGGGAGCTGTTTTTT. The chain recombines TRBV6-2 or TRBV6-3 with TRBJ2-2; the D is unclear. In germline, CDR1 is MNHEY, CDR2 SVGEGT. V was trimmed by 6 bases and J by 1 base, leaving 12 bases between them. This CDR3 region has 15 residues.

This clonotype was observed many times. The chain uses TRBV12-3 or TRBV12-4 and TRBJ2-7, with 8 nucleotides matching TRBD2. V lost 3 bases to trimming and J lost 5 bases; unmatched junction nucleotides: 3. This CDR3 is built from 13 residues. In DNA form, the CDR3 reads TGTGCCAGCAGTTTTGAGCGGGGGAACGAGCAGTACTTC. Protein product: CASSFERGNEQYF.

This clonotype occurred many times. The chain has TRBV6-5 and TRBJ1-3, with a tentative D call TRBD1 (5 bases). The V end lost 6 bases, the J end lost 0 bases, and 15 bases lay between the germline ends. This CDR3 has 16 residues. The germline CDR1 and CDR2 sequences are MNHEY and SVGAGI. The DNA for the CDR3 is TGTGCCAGCAGAAACCGGGACGGCTACTCTGGAAACACCATATATTTT. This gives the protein CASRNRDGYSGNTIYF.

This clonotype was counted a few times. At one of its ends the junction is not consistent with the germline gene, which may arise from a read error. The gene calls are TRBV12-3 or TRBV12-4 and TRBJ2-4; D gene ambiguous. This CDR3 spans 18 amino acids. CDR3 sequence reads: CASSLARVAVQAKNIKYF. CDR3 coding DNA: TGTGCCAGCAGTTTAGCGCGCGTGGCAGTTCAAGCCAAAAACATTAAGTACTTC.

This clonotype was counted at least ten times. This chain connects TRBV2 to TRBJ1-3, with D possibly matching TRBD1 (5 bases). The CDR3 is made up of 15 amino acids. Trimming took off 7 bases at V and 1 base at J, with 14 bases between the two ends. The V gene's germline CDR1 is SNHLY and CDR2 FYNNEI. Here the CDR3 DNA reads TGTGCCAGCACCCTAGGGGTGAGGTCTGGAAACACCATATATTTT. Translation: CASTLGVRSGNTIYF.

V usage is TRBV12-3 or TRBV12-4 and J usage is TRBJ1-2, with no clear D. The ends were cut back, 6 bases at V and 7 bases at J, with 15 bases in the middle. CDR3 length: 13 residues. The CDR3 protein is CASRRDELAGYTF. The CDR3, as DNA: TGTGCCAGCAGAAGGGATGAGTTAGCTGGCTACACCTTC.

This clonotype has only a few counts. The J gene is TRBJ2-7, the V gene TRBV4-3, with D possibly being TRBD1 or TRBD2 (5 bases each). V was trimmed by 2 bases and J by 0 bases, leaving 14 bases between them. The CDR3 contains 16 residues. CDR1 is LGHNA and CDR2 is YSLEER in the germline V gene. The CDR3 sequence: CASSQSGTASSYEQYF. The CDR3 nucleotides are TGCGCCAGCAGCCAATCCGGGACGGCGAGCTCCTACGAGCAGTACTTC.

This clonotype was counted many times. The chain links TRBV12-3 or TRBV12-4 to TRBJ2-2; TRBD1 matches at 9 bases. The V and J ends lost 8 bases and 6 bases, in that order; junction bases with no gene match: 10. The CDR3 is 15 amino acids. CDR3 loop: CASDRGTGPAGELFF. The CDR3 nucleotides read TGTGCCAGCGACCGTGGGACAGGGCCGGCCGGGGAGCTGTTTTTT.

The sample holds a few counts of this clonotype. The CDR3 DNA reads as TGTGCCAGCAGCGGGGGGGCCGGAGGCACTGAAGCTTTCTTT. Protein: CASSGGAGGTEAFF. The rearrangement uses TRBV5-6 and TRBJ1-1, with a tentative D call TRBD1 (6 bases). Trimming shortened V by 4 bases and J by 4 bases, and 14 bases separated the two germline ends. Germline CDR1 SGHDT, CDR2 YYEEEE. This CDR3 has 14 amino acids.

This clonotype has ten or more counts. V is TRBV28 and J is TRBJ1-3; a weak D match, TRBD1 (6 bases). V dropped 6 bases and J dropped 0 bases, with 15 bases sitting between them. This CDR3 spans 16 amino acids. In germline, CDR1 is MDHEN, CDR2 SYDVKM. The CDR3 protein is CASSTDRWLSGNTIYF. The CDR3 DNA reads TGTGCCAGCAGCACTGACAGGTGGCTCTCTGGAAACACCATATATTTT.

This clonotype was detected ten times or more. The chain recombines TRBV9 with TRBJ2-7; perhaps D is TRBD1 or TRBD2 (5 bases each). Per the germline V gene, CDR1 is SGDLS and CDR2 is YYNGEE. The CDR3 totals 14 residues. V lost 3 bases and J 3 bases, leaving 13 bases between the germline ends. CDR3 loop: CASSAGPILYEQYF. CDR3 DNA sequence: TGTGCCAGCAGCGCGGGACCGATCCTCTACGAGCAGTACTTC.

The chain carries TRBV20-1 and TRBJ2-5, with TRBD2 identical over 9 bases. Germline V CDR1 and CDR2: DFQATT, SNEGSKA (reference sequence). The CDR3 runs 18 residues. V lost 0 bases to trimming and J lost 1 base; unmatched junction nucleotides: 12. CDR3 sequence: CSARDSGAGGGAQETQYF. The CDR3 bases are TGCAGTGCTAGAGATAGTGGAGCGGGAGGAGGGGCCCAAGAGACCCAGTACTTC.

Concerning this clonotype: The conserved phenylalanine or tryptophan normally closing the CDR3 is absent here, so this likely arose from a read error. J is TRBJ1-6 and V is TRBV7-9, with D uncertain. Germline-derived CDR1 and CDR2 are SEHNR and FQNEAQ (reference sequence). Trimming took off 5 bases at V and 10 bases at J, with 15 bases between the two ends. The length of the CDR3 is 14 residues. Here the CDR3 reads CASSESMTESPLHS. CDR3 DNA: TGTGCCAGCAGCGAATCGATGACGGAATCACCCCTCCACTCC.

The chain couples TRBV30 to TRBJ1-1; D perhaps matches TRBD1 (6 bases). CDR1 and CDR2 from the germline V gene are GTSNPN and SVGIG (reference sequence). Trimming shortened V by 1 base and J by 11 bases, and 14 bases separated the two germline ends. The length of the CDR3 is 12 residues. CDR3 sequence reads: CAWSEGGLGAFF. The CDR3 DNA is TGTGCCTGGAGTGAGGGGGGTCTGGGGGCTTTCTTT.